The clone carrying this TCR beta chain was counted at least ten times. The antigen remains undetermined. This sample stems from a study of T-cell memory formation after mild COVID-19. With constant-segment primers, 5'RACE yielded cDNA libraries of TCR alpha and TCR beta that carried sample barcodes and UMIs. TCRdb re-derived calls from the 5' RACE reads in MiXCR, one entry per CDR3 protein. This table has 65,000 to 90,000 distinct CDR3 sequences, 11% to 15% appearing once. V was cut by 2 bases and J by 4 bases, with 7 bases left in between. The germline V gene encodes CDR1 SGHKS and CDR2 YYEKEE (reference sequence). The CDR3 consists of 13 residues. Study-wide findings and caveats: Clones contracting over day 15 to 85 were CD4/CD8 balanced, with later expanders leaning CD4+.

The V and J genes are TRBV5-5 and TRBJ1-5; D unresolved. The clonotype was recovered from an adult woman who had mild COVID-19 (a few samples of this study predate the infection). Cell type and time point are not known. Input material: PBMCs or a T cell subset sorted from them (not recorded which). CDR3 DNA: TGTGCCAGCAGCTTTGGTAGAAATCAGCCCCAGCATTTT. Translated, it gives CASSFGRNQPQHF. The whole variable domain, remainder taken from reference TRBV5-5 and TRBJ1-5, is DAGVTQSPTHLIKTRGQQVTLRCSPISGHKSVSWYQQVLGQGPQFIFQYYEKEERGRGNFPDRFSARQFPNYSSELNVNALLLGDSALYLCASSFGRNQPQHFGDGTRLSIL.